There are a few counts of the clone carrying this T cell receptor beta chain. What it binds is not known. The CDR3 is 12 amino acids. V was shortened by 6 bases and J by 13 bases, with 18 bases between the two germline ends. MiXCR, applied by TCRdb to the RT-PCR reads, yields one record per CDR3 protein. The sample records about half a million distinct CDR3 sequences, 25% being singletons. The entry originates in a study of response to subunit inactivated influenza vaccine. Findings of the study overall: Few additional T cells are recruited per seasonal influenza vaccination, authors suggested.

This chain joins TRBV12-3 or TRBV12-4 and TRBJ1-1; weak D call: TRBD1 (5 bases). This material consisted of CD4+ T cells sorted from PBMCs, taken about 5 days after vaccination. This clonotype was obtained from a man between 50 and 59 years old who received an inactivated influenza vaccine. The chain's CDR3 is CASSLTAMRGFF. CDR3 in DNA: TGTGCCAGCAGCCTTACCGCCATGAGGGGTTTCTTT.